The present T cell receptor beta chain was sequenced within a study of T cell responses to AZD1222 COVID-19 vaccine. At the level of the study: Pooled together were second doses at about 4 or about 12 weeks. Study-wide findings and caveats: Repertoires were sampled only after the peak T cell response. Vaccination with two AZD1222 doses was followed by a rise in Spike-specific TCR breadth and depth.

Method: immunoSEQ multiplex PCR; TCRdb's copy keeps in-frame clones and lacks some. The table records around 70,000 clones, over 60% of them present only once. As for this clone: Its antigen is unidentified.

V lost 2 bases and J 6 bases, leaving 13 bases between the germline ends. The germline V gene encodes CDR1 MNHEY and CDR2 SVGAGI. The CDR3 is 14 amino acids. The specimen was peripheral blood, collected on day 0 of AZD1222 vaccination. V and J are TRBV6-5 and TRBJ1-2; TRBD1 is a possible D gene (6 bases). This receptor was obtained from an adult in good health. This CDR3 reads CASSYGGTSNGYTF. DNA of the CDR3: TGTGCCAGCAGTTACGGCGGGACATCTAATGGCTACACCTTC.